These 8 T cell receptor beta chains share one sample of origin, sequenced in a study of blood T cell repertoires in COVID-19. Assay: immunoSEQ multiplex PCR; the TCRdb copy retains only in-frame clones and omits some. Of about 68,000 clones listed, over 75% are singletons. Source material: peripheral blood. The receptors were gathered from a man aged 45-65 years with acute or convalescent COVID-19.

The J gene is TRBJ2-5, the V gene TRBV7-6; 7 nucleotides match TRBD1. V was pared by 5 bases and J by 5 bases, with 20 bases of the junction left unmatched. This CDR3 comprises 18 residues. Germline V lookup: CDR1 SGHVS, CDR2 FNYEAQ. In DNA form, the CDR3 reads TGTGCCAGCAGCAACAGACAGGGCGGAAAATTGTCTTACGAGACCCAGTACTTC. This gives the protein CASSNRQGGKLSYETQYF.

This CDR3 reads CASSDEVGQPQHF. CDR3 DNA sequence: TGTGCCAGCAGTGACGAGGTGGGTCAGCCCCAGCATTTT. The chain recombines TRBV6-4 with TRBJ1-5; D unclear. Trimming pared 2 bases from V and 6 bases from J, leaving 8 bases between. Germline V gene lookup returns CDR1 MRHNA and CDR2 SNTAGT. This CDR3 has 13 residues.

The chain joins TRBV11-2 to TRBJ2-1; no reliable D call. The CDR3 loop spans 12 amino acids. V lost 5 bases, J lost 5 bases, and 7 bases lay in between. Germline lookup yields CDR1 SGHAT and CDR2 FQNNGV. The CDR3 DNA is TGTGCCAGCAGCCCCCCCAACAATGAGCAGTTCTTC. Its protein product is CASSPPNNEQFF.

The chain has TRBV7-3 and TRBJ2-3; TRBD2 aligns across 8 bases. This CDR3 comprises 15 residues. V dropped 2 bases and J dropped 5; count of bases not matched to a gene: 6. Germline-derived CDR1 and CDR2 are SGHTA and FQGTGA. The CDR3 here is CASSLQGLEVDTQYF. The CDR3 DNA follows: TGTGCCAGCAGCTTACAGGGACTAGAAGTAGATACGCAGTATTTT.

This chain connects TRBV5-1 to TRBJ1-3; 9 nucleotides line up with TRBD1. The CDR3 loop spans 16 amino acids. After removal of 0 bases from V and 0 bases from J, the junction contained 1 base not matched to a gene. From germline, CDR1 is SGHRS and CDR2 YFSETQ. The CDR3 is CASSLGDRVSGNTIYF. Here the CDR3 DNA reads TGCGCCAGCAGCTTGGGGGACAGGGTCTCTGGAAACACCATATATTTT.

CDR3 residues: CASSQLAGGNIQYF. The CDR3 DNA follows: TGTGCCAGCAGCCAACTAGCGGGGGGGAACATTCAGTACTTC. V gene TRBV4-2 combines with J gene TRBJ2-4, with 12 bases identical to TRBD2. This CDR3 is built from 14 residues. Germline trimming cut 2 bases from V and 7 bases from J; bases unmatched to any gene: 0. CDR1 and CDR2 from the germline V gene are LGHNA and YNFKEQ.

The gene calls are TRBV7-8 and TRBJ2-1; 13 bases are shared with TRBD2. CDR1 is SGHVS and CDR2 is FQNEAQ in the germline V gene. This CDR3 is built from 20 residues. The V segment lost 1 base and the J segment 3 bases; nucleotides outside the gene matches: 12. In DNA, the CDR3 is TGTGCCAGCAGCTTAGAAGGGACTAGCGGGACCTACGTCGTCTACAATGAGCAGTTCTTC. The encoded protein is CASSLEGTSGTYVVYNEQFF.

V and J are TRBV11-2 and TRBJ2-3; 7 bases are a match to TRBD1. Trimming cost V 3 bases and J 4 bases; bases outside gene matches: 7. The V gene's germline CDR1 is SGHAT and CDR2 FQNNGV. The CDR3 has 15 residues. DNA of the CDR3: TGTGCCAGCAGCTTCCTGACAGGGATCGCAGATACGCAGTATTTT. Translating it yields CASSFLTGIADTQYF.